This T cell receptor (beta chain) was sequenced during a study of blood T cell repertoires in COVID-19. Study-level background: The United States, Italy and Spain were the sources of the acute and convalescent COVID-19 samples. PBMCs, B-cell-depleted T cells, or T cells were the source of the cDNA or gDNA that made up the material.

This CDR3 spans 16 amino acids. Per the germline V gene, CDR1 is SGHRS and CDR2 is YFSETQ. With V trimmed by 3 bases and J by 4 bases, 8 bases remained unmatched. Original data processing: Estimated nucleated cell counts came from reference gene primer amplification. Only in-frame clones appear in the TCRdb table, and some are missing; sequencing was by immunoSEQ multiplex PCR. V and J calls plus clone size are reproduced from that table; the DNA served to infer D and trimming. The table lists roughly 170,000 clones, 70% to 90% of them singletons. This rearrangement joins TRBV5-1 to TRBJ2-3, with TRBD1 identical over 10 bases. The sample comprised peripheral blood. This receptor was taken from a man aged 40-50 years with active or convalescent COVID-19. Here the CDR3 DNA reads TGCGCCAGCAGCTGGGTTAGGGGGACAGGGGCAGATACGCAGTATTTT. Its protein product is CASSWVRGTGADTQYF.